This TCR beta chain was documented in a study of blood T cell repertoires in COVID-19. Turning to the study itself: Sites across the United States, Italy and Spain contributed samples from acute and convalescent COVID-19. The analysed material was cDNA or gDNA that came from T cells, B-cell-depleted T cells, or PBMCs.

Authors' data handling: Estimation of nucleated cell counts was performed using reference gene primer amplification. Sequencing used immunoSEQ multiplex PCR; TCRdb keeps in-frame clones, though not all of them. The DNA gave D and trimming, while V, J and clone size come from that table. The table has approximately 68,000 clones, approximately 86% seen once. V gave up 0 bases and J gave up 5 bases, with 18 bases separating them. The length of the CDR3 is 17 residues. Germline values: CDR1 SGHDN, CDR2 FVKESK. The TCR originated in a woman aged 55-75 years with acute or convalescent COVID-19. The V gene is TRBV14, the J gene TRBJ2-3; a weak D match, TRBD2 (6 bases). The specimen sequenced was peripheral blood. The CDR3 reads CASSQEVGAGPRDTQYF. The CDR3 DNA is TGTGCCAGCAGCCAAGAGGTAGGGGCGGGGCCGCGAGATACGCAGTATTTT.